The 26 T cell receptor beta chains presented below share a single source sample, sequenced in a study of T cell repertoires in cytomegalovirus infection. Their antigens remain unidentified. TCRdb ran MiXCR on the reads and lists one entry per CDR3 protein. The data show approximately 110,000 distinct CDR3 sequences, around a tenth seen once. Sequencing was done on a sample of PBMCs, sequenced either directly or after in vitro stimulation (not recorded which). These receptors all come from a human donor in good health (CMV status not recorded). Some clones in this sample may be carry-over from other donors' samples.

This clonotype was seen ten or more times. The chain combines TRBV29-1 with TRBJ1-4; no definite D call. The CDR3 is 12 amino acids. Germline CDR1 and CDR2: SQVTM and ANQGSEA. V lost 4 bases and J 8 bases, leaving 11 bases between the germline ends. Written as DNA, the CDR3 is TGCAGCGTTGTGGTCTTGGGAGAAAAACTGTTTTTT. It codes for CSVVVLGEKLFF.

This clonotype was detected only a few times. The V call is TRBV27, the J call TRBJ2-7; 12 positions match TRBD2. Germline trimming cut 6 bases from V and 6 bases from J; bases unmatched to any gene: 12. Germline V CDR1 and CDR2: MNHEY, SMNVEV (reference sequence). The CDR3 length is 16 residues. CDR3 sequence: CASSTSTSGRPGEQYF. In DNA, the CDR3 is TGTGCCAGCAGCACCTCGACTAGCGGGAGACCCGGCGAGCAGTACTTC.

This chain connects TRBV7-9 to TRBJ2-1, with D perhaps matching TRBD1 (5 bases). Germline assignment: CDR1 SEHNR and CDR2 FQNEAQ (reference sequence). V shed 2 bases and J shed 10 bases, with 12 bases lying between them. The CDR3 runs to 13 residues. Written as DNA, the CDR3 is TGTGCCAGCAGCTTATTTAGGGGTTGGGAGCAGTTCTTC. It is translated as CASSLFRGWEQFF.

This clonotype was observed a few times. V is TRBV12-3 or TRBV12-4 and J is TRBJ2-5; D is unclear. This CDR3 region has 13 residues. Trimming took off 4 bases at V and 3 bases at J, with 9 bases between the two ends. The CDR3 DNA reads as TGTGCCAGCAGTTCACCCATAGAAGAGACCCAGTACTTC. Protein sequence: CASSSPIEETQYF.

This clonotype came up many times. The chain has TRBV4-3 and TRBJ2-5, with 9 nucleotides matching TRBD2. V gave up 0 bases and J gave up 1 base; unmatched junction bases: 3. Per germline, CDR1 LGHNA and CDR2 YSLEER. The length of the CDR3 is 16 residues. The CDR3 DNA reads as TGCGCCAGCAGCCAAGATCTACTAGCGGGCCAAGAGACCCAGTACTTC. It is translated as CASSQDLLAGQETQYF.

This clonotype was counted between two and nine times. The chain has TRBV23-1 and TRBJ2-5, with 8 positions matching TRBD2. TRBV23-1 is identified as an open reading frame with a role that is uncertain. The V and J ends lost 8 bases and 0 bases, in that order; junction bases with no gene match: 14. The CDR3 consists of 17 residues. CDR3 protein: CASPGLSEREHQETQYF. The CDR3 DNA is TGCGCCAGCCCCGGACTCAGCGAGCGGGAGCACCAAGAGACCCAGTACTTC.

In the case of this clonotype: A read error may be the cause here, since a much bigger clone is one base away. The CDR3 sequence is CASIRSSRDESTDTQYF. The CDR3 DNA reads TGTGCCAGCATCCGTTCTAGCCGGGACGAAAGCACAGATACGCAGTATTTT. This sequence joins TRBV7-2 and TRBJ2-3; D is tentatively TRBD1 or TRBD2 (5 bases each). Looked up from germline, CDR1 is SGHTA and CDR2 is FQGNSA. The CDR3 sequence is 17 residues long. With 7 bases removed from V and 0 bases from J, the gap between germline ends came to 20 bases.

The J gene is TRBJ1-1, the V gene TRBV11-3; possibly TRBD1 for D (5 bases). Germline-derived CDR1 and CDR2 are SGHNT and YENEEA. The CDR3 loop spans 13 amino acids. V lost 4 bases and J 10 bases, leaving 16 bases between the germline ends. CDR3 region: CASSSPRDRVAFF. DNA of the CDR3: TGTGCCAGCAGCTCACCCCGGGACCGGGTAGCTTTCTTT.

At least ten counts were recorded for this clonotype. The chain joins TRBV7-2 to TRBJ2-7; 11 bases agree with TRBD2. The CDR3 is made up of 13 amino acids. V dropped 6 bases and J dropped 6; count of bases not matched to a gene: 4. The germline V gene has CDR1 SGHTA and CDR2 FQGNSA. The CDR3 loop is CASSRSGRGEQYF. The CDR3 DNA follows: TGTGCCAGCAGTCGTAGCGGGAGGGGCGAGCAGTACTTC.

This clonotype was detected only a few times. The V and J genes are TRBV6-5 and TRBJ1-2, with D maybe TRBD1 (6 bases). This CDR3 is 14 amino acids long. CDR1 is MNHEY, CDR2 SVGAGI, per germline. Trimming took 4 bases from V and 7 from J, leaving 16 bases between them. DNA of the CDR3: TGTGCCAGCAGTTTCCTAGGGGCGACAGGTGGCTACACCTTC. Translated: CASSFLGATGGYTF.

The rearrangement joins TRBV20-1 to TRBJ1-5; maybe TRBD1 (5 bases). Trimming took 2 bases from V and 1 from J, leaving 12 bases between them. In germline, CDR1 is DFQATT, CDR2 SNEGSKA (reference sequence). The CDR3 has 15 amino acids. CDR3 region: CSARLGQGSNQPQHF. As DNA, the CDR3 is TGCAGTGCTAGACTGGGCCAGGGCAGCAATCAGCCCCAGCATTTT.

This clonotype was counted at least ten times. V gene TRBV15 combines with J gene TRBJ2-7, with 8 positions matching TRBD2. With V trimmed by 11 bases and J by 0 bases, 6 bases remained unmatched. CDR3 length: 13 residues. Per the germline V gene, CDR1 is LNHNV and CDR2 is YYDKDF (reference sequence). CDR3 sequence: CAVKLAVSYEQYF. Written as DNA, the CDR3 is TGTGCCGTCAAACTAGCGGTCTCCTACGAGCAGTACTTC.

This sequence joins TRBV24-1 and TRBJ2-6, with D uncertain. The CDR3 covers 13 residues. Trimming shortened V by 7 bases and J by 1 base, and 4 bases separated the two germline ends. CDR1 is KGHDR, CDR2 SFDVKD, per germline. The CDR3 coding sequence is TGTGCCACCAGGGGATCTGGGGCCAACGTCCTGACTTTC. It specifies CATRGSGANVLTF.

There are a few counts of this clonotype. The V and J genes are TRBV6-5 and TRBJ1-1, with D perhaps TRBD1 (6 bases). The CDR3 extends over 15 amino acids. Trimming shortened V by 7 bases and J by 1 base, and 16 bases separated the two germline ends. Germline V gene data show CDR1 as MNHEY and CDR2 as SVGAGI. The CDR3 DNA is TGTGCCAGCATCCCTTTGGGGGGCAGGAACACTGAAGCTTTCTTT. Its translation: CASIPLGGRNTEAFF.

This clonotype appeared a few times. The chain has TRBV7-9 and TRBJ2-1; TRBD1 matches at 11 bases. The CDR3 length is 19 residues. Per the germline V gene, CDR1 is SEHNR and CDR2 is FQNEAQ (reference sequence). V trimming: 0 bases; J trimming: 2 bases; junction bases outside the gene matches: 9. This CDR3 is CASSLAGTGGTIAYNEQFF. The DNA of the CDR3 is TGTGCCAGCAGCTTAGCAGGGACAGGGGGAACAATTGCCTACAATGAGCAGTTCTTC.

This clonotype was recorded many times. The chain couples TRBV6-1 to TRBJ2-3, with D tentatively TRBD1 or TRBD2 (5 bases each). V was cut by 6 bases and J by 7 bases, with 8 bases left in between. Germline lookup yields CDR1 MNHNS and CDR2 SASEGT. There are 11 residues in the CDR3. CDR3 coding DNA: TGTGCCAGCAGGGGGGTCAATACGCAGTATTTT. The encoded protein is CASRGVNTQYF.

The chain is built from TRBV11-3 and TRBJ2-1, with a tentative D call TRBD1 (6 bases). The CDR3 is 13 amino acids. V was shortened by 8 bases and J by 3 bases, with 11 bases between the two germline ends. Germline values: CDR1 SGHNT, CDR2 YENEEA. CDR3 amino acids: CASGDIVYNEQFF. Here the CDR3 DNA reads TGTGCCAGCGGGGACATCGTCTACAATGAGCAGTTCTTC.

This clonotype was observed a few times. V usage is TRBV28 and J usage is TRBJ1-4; D not resolved. This CDR3 contains 15 residues. Trimming shortened V by 7 bases and J by 0 bases, and 12 bases separated the two germline ends. The V gene's germline CDR1 is MDHEN and CDR2 SYDVKM. CDR3 sequence reads: CASTRVGATNEKLFF. The CDR3, as DNA: TGTGCCAGCACCCGCGTCGGTGCAACTAATGAAAAACTGTTTTTT.

There are a few counts of this clonotype. The chain uses TRBV19 and TRBJ2-6; 7 bases align to TRBD2. CDR3 size: 16 residues. V was pared by 6 bases and J by 2 bases, with 7 bases of the junction left unmatched. CDR1 and CDR2 from the germline V gene are LNHDA and SQIVND (reference sequence). CDR3 sequence reads: CASSQMGGAGANVLTF. The CDR3 DNA reads as TGTGCCAGTAGCCAGATGGGAGGGGCTGGGGCCAACGTCCTGACTTTC. Full variable domain (missing parts from reference TRBV19 and TRBJ2-6): DGGITQSPKYLFRKEGQNVTLSCEQNLNHDAMYWYRQDPGQGLRLIYYSQIVNDFQKGDIAEGYSVSREKKESFPLTVTSAQKNPTAFYLCASSQMGGAGANVLTFGAGSRLTVL.

Many counts were recorded for this clonotype. CDR3 bases: TGTGCCACCGTAGGGTTGGCCAAAAACATTCAGTACTTC. Its translation is CATVGLAKNIQYF. The chain employs TRBV6-2 or TRBV6-3 and TRBJ2-4; D is ambiguous. The CDR3 consists of 13 residues. Per germline, CDR1 MNHEY and CDR2 SVGEGT. The V gene lost 10 bases and the J gene lost 1 base, with 11 bases spanning the gap.

The chain has TRBV18 and TRBJ2-3; 10 nucleotides agree with TRBD1. V was pared by 0 bases and J by 1 base, with 1 base of the junction left unmatched. Per germline, CDR1 KGHSH and CDR2 LQKENI. The CDR3 is made up of 16 amino acids. CDR3 nucleotide sequence: TGTGCCAGCTCACCACCTGGGACAGGGGGCACAGATACGCAGTATTTT. Amino acid sequence: CASSPPGTGGTDTQYF. Combining the CDR3 with reference TRBV18 and TRBJ2-3 gives the whole variable domain NAGVMQNPRHLVRRRGQEARLRCSPMKGHSHVYWYRQLPEEGLKFMVYLQKENIIDESGMPKERFSAEFPKEGPSILRIQQVVRGDSAAYFCASSPPGTGGTDTQYFGPGTRLTVL.

V usage is TRBV27 and J usage is TRBJ1-4; 7 bases are a match to TRBD1. The germline V gene encodes CDR1 MNHEY and CDR2 SMNVEV (reference sequence). Trimming took 6 bases from V and 12 from J; bases not matched to a gene: 10. The CDR3 is made up of 13 amino acids. CDR3 sequence: CASRGGQYRQLFF. The CDR3 nucleotides are TGTGCCAGCAGGGGGGGACAGTACAGACAACTGTTTTTT.

V and J are TRBV25-1 and TRBJ2-7; D unclear. V was shortened by 5 bases and J by 3 bases, with 11 bases between the two germline ends. CDR1 and CDR2 (germline): MGHDK, SYGVNS. This CDR3 is 13 amino acids long. The CDR3 DNA sequence: TGTGCCAGCAGTTTAGGTAGCTTCTACGAGCAGTACTTC. Translation gives CASSLGSFYEQYF.

V is TRBV6-2 or TRBV6-3 and J is TRBJ2-3; the D call may be TRBD1 or TRBD2 (5 bases each). This CDR3 spans 12 amino acids. Trimming stripped 8 bases from V and 4 bases from J, with 10 bases between. Germline CDR1 reads MNHEY; CDR2 reads SVGEGT. This chain's CDR3 is CASSRDADTQYF. The CDR3 DNA follows: TGTGCCAGCTCCAGGGACGCAGATACGCAGTATTTT.

The table lists this clonotype with many counts. The chain uses TRBV7-8 and TRBJ2-3; D gene uncertain. The germline V and J ends were trimmed by 3 bases and 2 bases, with 6 bases remaining between them. The CDR3 runs 13 residues. CDR1 is SGHVS, CDR2 FQNEAQ, per germline. CDR3 in DNA: TGTGCCAGCAGCTTTCAGTACACAGATACGCAGTATTTT. The encoded protein is CASSFQYTDTQYF. The entire variable domain, with the rest obtained from reference TRBV7-8 and TRBJ2-3, is as follows: GAGVSQSPRYKVAKRGQDVALRCDPISGHVSLFWYQQALGQGPEFLTYFQNEAQLDKSGLPSDRFFAERPEGSVSTLKIQRTQQEDSAVYLCASSFQYTDTQYFGPGTRLTVL.

This clonotype turned up a few times. V gene TRBV13 combines with J gene TRBJ1-2, with D unclear. This CDR3 has 14 amino acids. V lost 0 bases to trimming and J lost 7 bases, with 12 bases between them. Germline CDR1 and CDR2: PRHDT and FYEKMQ (reference sequence). CDR3 residues: CASSLGRRSGGYTF. As DNA, the CDR3 is TGTGCCAGCAGCTTAGGCCGCAGGTCGGGTGGCTACACCTTC.